The T cell receptor (beta chain) under discussion was sequenced for a study of T cell clones after liver transplantation. Study information: Pre-transplant mixed lymphocyte reactions yielded third-party-reactive TCRbeta sequences as comparators for graft-donor-reactive sequences. HCV positivity affected three of eight recipients; the rest lacked autoimmune or viral indications. Until 12-24 months post-transplant, subjects got standard immunosuppression and no induction. Study-wide results and limits: Low donor cell numbers restricted donor-reactive repertoire measurement in a couple of subjects.

The germline gives CDR1 KGHSH, CDR2 LQKENI. Trimming removed 4 bases from V and 0 bases from J; junction bases left unmatched: 4. The CDR3 spans 16 residues. Sequencing was performed with immunoSEQ multiplex PCR; in TCRdb, only in-frame clones are kept and a portion is missing. This sample has about 80,000 clones; 70% to 85% occur once, and the top ten carry 0.45% to 0.6%. A word on this clone: Antigen unknown.

The sample consisted of CD4+ T cells from blood, taken just over 45 months after liver transplant. The receptor's source is a human patient who received a liver transplant. Part of the T cell pool may stem from the graft donor. This chain links TRBV18 with TRBJ2-3; 10 bases are shared with TRBD2. CDR3 sequence reads: CASSLAGGTSTDTQYF. The CDR3 DNA reads TGTGCCAGCTCACTAGCGGGAGGCACTAGCACAGATACGCAGTATTTT.